This TCR beta chain was captured in a study of molecular identifiers for immune sequencing clone quantification. Bulk libraries came from a prior protocol with listed TCR primers. MiXCR, applied by TCRdb to the PCR reads, yields one record per CDR3 protein. This repertoire shows about 68,000 distinct CDR3 sequences, about a sixth found once; its top ten account for approximately 1.5%. Between the trimmed V and J ends, which lost 6 bases and 6 bases, there was a span of 18 bases. CDR1 MNHNS and CDR2 SASEGT come from the germline V gene. The CDR3 length is 14 residues. In its sample, this clonotype was seen many times.

Source material: naive CD8+ T cells from blood, with Jurkat cell RNA spiked in. Subset specified: FACS-sorted CD8+CD4-CCR7+CD45RA+ naive T cells. The V gene is TRBV6-1, the J gene TRBJ2-7; unclear D gene. The receptor's source is a human donor in good health. Some libraries in this study had Jurkat cell RNA spiked in. The CDR3 DNA sequence: TGTGCCAGCAGCTGGGAATACCCGTGGGGCGAGCAGTACTTC. This gives the protein CASSWEYPWGEQYF.